The 21 T cell receptor beta chains below all came from one sample that was sequenced in a study of early T cells in non-severe SARS-CoV-2 infection. MiXCR, applied by TCRdb to the 5' RACE reads, yields one record per CDR3 protein. The data show about 62,000 distinct CDR3 sequences, around 9.9% seen once. Source material: whole blood. The receptors here all came from an adult who was a healthcare worker with PCR-confirmed SARS-CoV-2 infection or an uninfected control (not recorded which).

Many counts were recorded for this clonotype. The J gene is TRBJ2-2, the V gene TRBV10-2; 15 bases map to TRBD2. The length of the CDR3 is 20 residues. In germline, CDR1 is WSHSY, CDR2 SAAADI. V lost 7 bases, J lost 2 bases, and 14 bases stayed unmatched. The CDR3 protein is CASNVDPGLAGGDNTGELFF. The CDR3 DNA reads as TGCGCCAGCAACGTGGACCCGGGACTAGCGGGGGGCGACAACACCGGGGAGCTGTTTTTT.

In this sample, this clonotype turned up a few times. V usage is TRBV2 and J usage is TRBJ1-1; D may be TRBD1 (5 bases). Germline CDR1 is SNHLY and CDR2 is FYNNEI. The germline V and J ends were trimmed by 6 bases and 3 bases, with 14 bases remaining between them. The CDR3 loop spans 14 amino acids. The CDR3 bases are TGTGCCAGCAGGGGGGACTCCGGACACACTGAAGCTTTCTTT. Protein: CASRGDSGHTEAFF.

The sample holds a few counts of this clonotype. This chain joins TRBV12-2 and TRBJ1-1; the D call in the table, TRBD1, was not verified against the DNA. TRBV12-2 is flagged as a pseudogene. The CDR3 covers 16 residues. The CDR3 DNA reads TGTGCAAGTCGCTTAGCTTCGGTACCGGGCGAACGCGGGCTTTTCTTT. Translating it yields CASRLASVPGERGLFF.

The chain joins TRBV20-1 to TRBJ1-6; D uncertain. Trimming took 0 bases from V and 10 from J, leaving 13 bases between them. Germline V gives CDR1 DFQATT, CDR2 SNEGSKA (reference sequence). This CDR3 has 14 residues. CDR3: CSARDPSVESPLHF. In nucleotides, the CDR3 is TGCAGTGCTAGAGATCCCTCAGTGGAGTCACCCCTCCACTTT.

The V and J genes are TRBV7-3 and TRBJ1-1, with D hard to call. The CDR3 covers 13 residues. Between the trimmed V and J ends, which lost 3 bases and 3 bases, there was a span of 8 bases. Germline-derived CDR1 and CDR2 are SGHTA and FQGTGA. In DNA, the CDR3 is TGTGCCAGCAGCTTCTTTTCGGACACTGAAGCTTTCTTT. This translates into CASSFFSDTEAFF.

On this clonotype: The junction differs from germline at one of its ends, possibly a read error. J is TRBJ2-5 and V is TRBV6-6, with D perhaps TRBD1 (6 bases). The CDR3 length is 14 residues. CDR1 is MNHNY and CDR2 is SVGAGI in the germline V gene (reference sequence). CDR3 nucleotide sequence: TGTGCCAGCAGTTACGACAGGTACCAAAAGACCCAGTACTTC. It codes for CASSYDRYQKTQYF.

The genes are TRBV7-7 and TRBJ2-5, with D hard to call. The CDR3 runs 14 residues. The germline CDR1 and CDR2 sequences are SSHAT and FNYEAQ (reference sequence). The V end lost 1 base, the J end lost 5 bases, and 11 bases lay between the germline ends. CDR3 sequence (DNA): TGTGCCAGCAGCTTAGGTGTTATGACCGAGACCCAGTACTTC. As protein: CASSLGVMTETQYF.

This clonotype was seen more than once but under ten times. V usage is TRBV5-4 and J usage is TRBJ2-2; perhaps TRBD1 as D (6 bases). V lost 2 bases, J lost 7 bases, and 15 bases lay in between. The CDR3 covers 15 residues. Per germline, CDR1 SGHNT and CDR2 YYREEE (reference sequence). The CDR3 DNA reads as TGTGCCAGCAGCTTTCCTAGGGGGTACGGCGGGGAGCTGTTTTTT. Its translation: CASSFPRGYGGELFF. The whole variable domain, filled in from reference TRBV5-4 and TRBJ2-2, reads ETGVTQSPTHLIKTRGQQVTLRCSSQSGHNTVSWYQQALGQGPQFIFQYYREEENGRGNFPPRFSGLQFPNYSSELNVNALELDDSALYLCASSFPRGYGGELFFGEGSRLTVL.

This clonotype occurred a few times. The chain is built from TRBV19 and TRBJ2-3; D not resolved. In germline, CDR1 is LNHDA, CDR2 SQIVND (reference sequence). This CDR3 spans 11 amino acids. Deletions cut 6 bases from V and 2 bases from J, with 3 bases between. The CDR3 DNA sequence: TGTGCCAGTAGCGTCACAGATACGCAGTATTTT. Amino acids: CASSVTDTQYF.

This clonotype was seen more than once but under ten times. V and J are TRBV10-1 and TRBJ2-5; D could derive from TRBD1 or TRBD2 (5 bases each). Germline loops: CDR1 WNHNN, CDR2 SYGVQD (reference sequence). CDR3 size: 13 residues. V lost 4 bases and J lost 9, with 15 bases in between. Written as DNA, the CDR3 is TGCGCCAGCAGTGCGACGGGAAGGGGACCCCAGTACTTC. Protein sequence: CASSATGRGPQYF.

V usage is TRBV21-1 and J usage is TRBJ1-1; the table names TRBD1, a call not compared with the DNA. TRBV21-1 is deemed a pseudogene. The CDR3 spans 18 residues. The CDR3 DNA reads as TGTGCCAGCAGCAAGGAGCCGACAGGGACCACCATGAACACTGAAGCTTTCTTT. It encodes CASSKEPTGTTMNTEAFF.

About this clonotype: One end of the junction does not line up with germline, which may come from a read error. The rearrangement joins TRBV5-4 to TRBJ2-6; D is unclear. The V gene's germline CDR1 is SGHNT and CDR2 YYREEE (reference sequence). The CDR3 runs to 16 residues. Written as DNA, the CDR3 is TGTGCCAGCAGCTCCTTGGCCGTATCTGGGTCCAACGTCCTGACTTTC. This translates into CASSSLAVSGSNVLTF.

This chain uses TRBV30 with TRBJ1-4; tentatively, D is TRBD1 (6 bases). In germline, CDR1 is GTSNPN, CDR2 SVGIG (reference sequence). The CDR3 consists of 11 residues. Trimming shortened V by 2 bases and J by 12 bases, and 10 bases separated the two germline ends. Written as DNA, the CDR3 is TGTGCCTGGAGTATCAGGGGAGAACTGTTTTTT. It encodes CAWSIRGELFF.

This clonotype turned up a few times. V gene TRBV5-4 combines with J gene TRBJ1-1; tentative D call: TRBD1 (5 bases). Deletions cut 0 bases from V and 0 bases from J, with 9 bases between. This CDR3 has 15 residues. In germline, CDR1 is SGHNT, CDR2 YYREEE (reference sequence). CDR3: CASSLVQGLNTEAFF. The DNA for the CDR3 is TGTGCCAGCAGCTTGGTTCAGGGACTGAACACTGAAGCTTTCTTT.

This clonotype was found a few times. J is TRBJ2-5 and V is TRBV24-1; D not certain. V was shortened by 4 bases and J by 5 bases, with 7 bases between the two germline ends. CDR3 length: 12 amino acids. Per the germline V gene, CDR1 is KGHDR and CDR2 is SFDVKD. This CDR3 reads CATSDRYETQYF. As DNA, the CDR3 is TGTGCCACCAGTGACCGATACGAGACCCAGTACTTC.

This chain links TRBV5-1 with TRBJ2-5, with D uncertain. The germline V and J ends were trimmed by 2 bases and 0 bases, with 5 bases remaining between them. There are 13 residues in the CDR3. Germline-derived CDR1 and CDR2 are SGHRS and YFSETQ. CDR3 DNA: TGCGCCAGCAGCTTAGAGTACCAAGAGACCCAGTACTTC. As protein: CASSLEYQETQYF.

The genes are TRBV20-1 and TRBJ1-6; unclear D gene. Trimming removed 1 base at V and 6 bases at J, with 16 bases between. Germline V gene sequence: CDR1 DFQATT, CDR2 SNEGSKA (reference sequence). There are 16 residues in the CDR3. CDR3: CSARAQRSGGNSPLHF. CDR3 DNA sequence: TGCAGTGCTAGAGCCCAAAGGAGCGGTGGTAATTCACCCCTCCACTTT.

The gene calls are TRBV24-1 and TRBJ2-5; D gene ambiguous. Germline CDR1 is KGHDR and CDR2 is SFDVKD. V lost 9 bases and J 5 bases, leaving 9 bases between the germline ends. The CDR3 is 11 residues long. The CDR3 nucleotides are TGTGCCACCTTCAACGGGGAGACCCAGTACTTC. It codes for CATFNGETQYF.

The chain uses TRBV5-1 and TRBJ2-2; 9 nucleotides align to TRBD1. Germline V gene data show CDR1 as SGHRS and CDR2 as YFSETQ. V was clipped by 0 bases and J by 4 bases; unmatched bases: 4. The CDR3 totals 16 residues. The CDR3 region is CASSLDGTGFTGELFF. The CDR3 DNA reads TGCGCCAGCAGCTTGGACGGGACAGGGTTCACCGGGGAGCTGTTTTTT.

This clonotype was seen many times. CDR3 DNA: TGCGCCAGCAGCCGTAGCGGACAAGACACAGATACGCAGTATTTT. This gives the protein CASSRSGQDTDTQYF. The genes are TRBV5-1 and TRBJ2-3, with D possibly TRBD2 on 6 matching bases. The CDR3 covers 15 residues. Trimming pared 4 bases from V and 2 bases from J, leaving 14 bases between. From germline, CDR1 is SGHRS and CDR2 YFSETQ.

Within the sample, this clonotype is medium-sized. The V gene is TRBV2, the J gene TRBJ2-3; D is uncertain. With 2 bases removed from V and 6 bases from J, the gap between germline ends came to 3 bases. The CDR3 length is 11 residues. Per the germline V gene, CDR1 is SNHLY and CDR2 is FYNNEI. CDR3 bases: TGTGCCAGCAGTGAATCTGATACGCAGTATTTT. Translating it yields CASSESDTQYF. The whole variable domain, remainder taken from reference TRBV2 and TRBJ2-3, is EPEVTQTPSHQVTQMGQEVILRCVPISNHLYFYWYRQILGQKVEFLVSFYNNEISEKSEIFDDQFSVERPDGSNFTLKIRSTKLEDSAMYFCASSESDTQYFGPGTRLTVL.